What follows describes a single TCR beta chain. Its specificity is unknown. Germline CDR1 reads ENHRY; CDR2 reads SYGVKD. This CDR3 is built from 12 residues. Deletions cut 10 bases from V and 5 bases from J, with 12 bases between. The time point is: pre-treatment sample, taken before nivolumab and TIL therapy. Sequencing used immunoSEQ v3. Libraries were sequenced to 1.5 million to 2 million read pairs (survey) or roughly 4.5-6.5 million (deep). Repertoires were generated with immunoSEQ multiplex PCR, while TCRdb's copy carries only in-frame clones and drops some. The data hold 25,000 to 40,000 clones, with around three quarters observed a single time. The source of the sample is a study of TIL therapy for anti-PD-1-resistant metastatic lung cancer. Study-wide context: Tumors were harvested before any PD-1/PD-L1 blockade. Study-wide points: Patients were highly selected, enriched for treatment-naive, never-smoker and oncogene-addicted cases. TIL clonotype persistence in blood showed no apparent association with response.

The specimen was blood, collected at baseline. The J gene is TRBJ2-4, the V gene TRBV10-3; tentatively, D is TRBD1 (6 bases). The sequence was obtained from a woman between 30 and 80 years old with non-small cell lung cancer. In DNA form, the CDR3 reads TGTGCCACTCAGGGGCTCGAAAACATTCAGTACTTC. Translating it yields CATQGLENIQYF.